The text below deals with one T cell receptor (beta chain). This clone's antigen is unknown. Base quality data are lacking; no much larger clone is found one base away. After removal of 5 bases from V and 8 bases from J, the junction retains 13 bases not matched to a gene. CDR1 and CDR2 are drawn from the germline V gene (reference sequence): SEHNR, FQNEAQ. The CDR3, cysteine through phenylalanine, is 16 amino acids long. The read is trimmed to its CDR3 DNA, 48 bases read in frame from base 1. The entry originates in a study of memory B cells and T cells in multiple sclerosis (dated 2018 in TCRdb). Regarding the research as a whole: TCR beta repertoires of autoproliferating peripheral T cells were compared with the TCR beta repertoires of brain lesion-infiltrating T cells in multiple sclerosis patients. A couple of multiple sclerosis patients were included in the TCR sequencing because brain lesions obtained at autopsy or brain-infiltrating cells obtained from biopsy were available for them. Study-level results and caveats: Clone-set sizes varied between compartments, which affected the numbers of shared clonotypes and made normalization necessary.

After stimulus-free culture of CFSE-labeled PBMCs, the autoproliferating (CFSEdim) and non-proliferating (CFSEhi) T cell fractions were sequenced separately. In total, around 50 million CFSE-labeled PBMCs were cultured without stimulus for 6 to 8 days, after which replicate wells were pooled. PBMCs were labeled with about 0.49 uM CFSE and cultured in serum-free AIM-V medium without exogenous stimuli. PBMCs were isolated by Ficoll density gradient centrifugation and cryopreserved before use. Live 7-AAD-negative cells were sorted on a FACSAria III, washed with PBS, and frozen at -80 degrees C as dry pellets. The immunoSEQ Platform was used to amplify TCRbeta CDR3 regions from extracted genomic DNA. The immunoSEQ assay combined multiplex PCR with high-throughput sequencing and a vendor bioinformatics pipeline. The authors processed their data as follows. Non-productive sequences and CDR3s shorter than 4 amino acids were removed, and clonotype frequencies were recalculated per sample. In immunoSEQ Analyzer 2.0, a clonotype counted as shared when the CDR3 amino acid, V gene and J gene sequences were identical. Repertoire overlap was normalized by dividing shared clonotype counts by the product of both clone-set sizes, with the result scaled by 1000 into arbitrary units. TCRdb's version of the immuneACCESS table is confined to in-frame rearrangements and falls short of the full clone set. An unresolved V gene accounts for under half of the shortfall where checked; the remainder is of unknown origin. The V and J calls and clone size come from that table; D and trimming were worked out from the DNA. The sample table lists 25,000 to 35,000 clones, roughly 88% of them with a count of one. Roughly 2.5% of the sample is held by the ten biggest clonotypes.

Sequencing input: PBMCs from blood kept in culture. This chain joins TRBV7-9 to TRBJ1-3, and TRBD1 matches 9 of the central bases. This clonotype originated in a human donor with multiple sclerosis. The CDR3 reads CASSIPGTGFLDTIYF. The bases read TGTGCCAGCAGCATCCCCGGGACAGGGTTCTTAGACACCATATATTTT.